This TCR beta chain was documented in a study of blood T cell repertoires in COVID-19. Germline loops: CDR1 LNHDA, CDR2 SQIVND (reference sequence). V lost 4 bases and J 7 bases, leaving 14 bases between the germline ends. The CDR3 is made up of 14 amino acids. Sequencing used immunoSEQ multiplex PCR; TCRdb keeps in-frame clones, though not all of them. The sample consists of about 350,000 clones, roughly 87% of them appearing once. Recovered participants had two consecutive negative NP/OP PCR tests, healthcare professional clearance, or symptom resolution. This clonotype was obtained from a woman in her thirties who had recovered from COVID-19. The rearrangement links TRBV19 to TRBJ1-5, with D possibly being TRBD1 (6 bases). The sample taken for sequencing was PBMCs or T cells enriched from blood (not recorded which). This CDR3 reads CASSRGQGLQPQHF. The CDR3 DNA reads TGTGCCAGTAGTAGGGGCCAGGGGTTACAGCCCCAGCATTTT.